Below, 3 T cell receptor beta chains from the same sample are listed, as sequenced in a study of blood T cell repertoires in COVID-19. Sequencing used immunoSEQ multiplex PCR; TCRdb keeps in-frame clones, though not all of them. In the table there are 150,000 to 200,000 clones, around 85% of which are singletons. Sequencing used peripheral blood. These receptors were collected from an older man with active or convalescent COVID-19.

This sequence joins TRBV5-4 and TRBJ2-5; TRBD1 agrees at 7 bases. The germline CDR1 and CDR2 sequences are SGHNT and YYREEE (reference sequence). This CDR3 has 15 amino acids. V gave up 0 bases and J gave up 0 bases; unmatched junction bases: 2. The CDR3 spells CASSLEGQHQETQYF. In DNA, the CDR3 is TGTGCCAGCAGCTTGGAGGGACAGCACCAAGAGACCCAGTACTTC.

The chain couples TRBV2 to TRBJ2-7; TRBD1 matches at 9 bases. Germline CDR1 SNHLY, CDR2 FYNNEI. V shed 6 bases and J 3 bases; nucleotides not matched to a gene: 6. The CDR3 has 14 amino acids. The DNA of the CDR3 is TGTGCCAGCAGACCGACAGGGGGGGTCTACGAGCAGTACTTC. Amino acid sequence: CASRPTGGVYEQYF.

The V gene is TRBV9, the J gene TRBJ1-5; TRBD1 agrees at 8 bases. Germline values: CDR1 SGDLS, CDR2 YYNGEE. The CDR3 sequence is 14 residues long. V lost 2 bases, J lost 3 bases, and 1 base stayed unmatched. The CDR3 DNA follows: TGTGCCAGCAGCGTGGGACAGGTCAATCAGCCCCAGCATTTT. Translated: CASSVGQVNQPQHF.